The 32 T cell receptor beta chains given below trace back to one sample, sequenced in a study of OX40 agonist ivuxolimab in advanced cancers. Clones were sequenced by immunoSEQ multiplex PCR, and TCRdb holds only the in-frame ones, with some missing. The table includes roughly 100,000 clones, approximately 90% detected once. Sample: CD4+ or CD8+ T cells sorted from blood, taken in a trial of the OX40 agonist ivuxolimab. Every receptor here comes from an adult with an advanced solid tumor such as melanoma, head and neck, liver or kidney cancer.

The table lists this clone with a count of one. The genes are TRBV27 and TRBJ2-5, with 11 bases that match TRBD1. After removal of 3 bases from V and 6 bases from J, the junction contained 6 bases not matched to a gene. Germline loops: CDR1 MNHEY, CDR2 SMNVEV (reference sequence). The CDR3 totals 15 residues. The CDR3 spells CASSFGTGGGKTQYF. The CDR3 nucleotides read TGTGCCAGCAGTTTCGGGACAGGGGGAGGGAAGACCCAGTACTTC.

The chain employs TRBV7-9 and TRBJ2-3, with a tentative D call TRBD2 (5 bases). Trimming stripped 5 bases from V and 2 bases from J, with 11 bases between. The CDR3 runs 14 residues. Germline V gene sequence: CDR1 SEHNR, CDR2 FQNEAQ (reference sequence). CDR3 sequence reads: CASSPQAATDTQYF. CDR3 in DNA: TGTGCCAGCAGCCCCCAAGCGGCCACAGATACGCAGTATTTT.

In nucleotides, the CDR3 is TGTGCCAGCAGCATGGGACAGGGGTATGTGACCCAGTACTTC. Translating it yields CASSMGQGYVTQYF. V and J are TRBV7-3 and TRBJ2-5; 10 bases align to TRBD1. V lost 5 bases and J lost 7; bases outside the gene matches: 7. This CDR3 is 14 amino acids long. Germline V gene lookup returns CDR1 SGHTA and CDR2 FQGTGA.

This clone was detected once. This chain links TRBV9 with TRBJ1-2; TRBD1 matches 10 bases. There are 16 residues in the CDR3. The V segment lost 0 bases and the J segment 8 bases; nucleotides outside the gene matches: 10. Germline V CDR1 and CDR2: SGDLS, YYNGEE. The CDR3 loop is CASSVATRDRGGGYTF. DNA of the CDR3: TGTGCCAGCAGCGTAGCTACGAGGGACAGGGGTGGCGGCTACACCTTC.

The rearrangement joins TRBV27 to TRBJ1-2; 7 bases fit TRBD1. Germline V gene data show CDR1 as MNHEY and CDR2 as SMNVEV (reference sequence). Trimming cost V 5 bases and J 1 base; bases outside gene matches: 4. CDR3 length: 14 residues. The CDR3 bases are TGTGCCAGCAGTACCCGACAGGGTAACTATGGCTACACCTTC. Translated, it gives CASSTRQGNYGYTF.

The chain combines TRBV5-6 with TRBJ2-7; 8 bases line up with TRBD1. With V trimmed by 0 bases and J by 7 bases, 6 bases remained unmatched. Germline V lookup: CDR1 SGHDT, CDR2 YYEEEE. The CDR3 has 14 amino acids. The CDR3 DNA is TGTGCCAGCAGCTTGGGGACAGGGATTAGGGAGCAGTACTTC. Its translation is CASSLGTGIREQYF.

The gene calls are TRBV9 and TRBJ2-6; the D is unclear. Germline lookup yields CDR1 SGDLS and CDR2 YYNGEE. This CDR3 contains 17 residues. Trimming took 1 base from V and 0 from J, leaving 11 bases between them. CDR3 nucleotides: TGTGCCAGCAGCGTATCTGCCGTAATCTCTGGGGCCAACGTCCTGACTTTC. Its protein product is CASSVSAVISGANVLTF.

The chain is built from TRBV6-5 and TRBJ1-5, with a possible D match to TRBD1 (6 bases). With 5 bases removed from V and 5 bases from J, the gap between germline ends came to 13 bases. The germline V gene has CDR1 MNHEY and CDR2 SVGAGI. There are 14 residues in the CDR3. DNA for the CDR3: TGTGCCAGCAGTCTCACAGGGACTGATCAGCCCCAGCATTTT. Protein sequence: CASSLTGTDQPQHF.

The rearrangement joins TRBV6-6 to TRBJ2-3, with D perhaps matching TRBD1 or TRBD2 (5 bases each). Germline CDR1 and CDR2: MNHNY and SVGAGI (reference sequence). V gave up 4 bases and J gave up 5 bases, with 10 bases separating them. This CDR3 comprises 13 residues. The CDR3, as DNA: TGTGCCAGCAGTTGGGGACGGGGAGATACGCAGTATTTT. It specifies CASSWGRGDTQYF.

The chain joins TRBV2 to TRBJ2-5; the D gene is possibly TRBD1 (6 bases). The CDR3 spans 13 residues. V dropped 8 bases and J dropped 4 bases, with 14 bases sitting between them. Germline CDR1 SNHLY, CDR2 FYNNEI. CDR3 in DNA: TGTGCCAGCGGAAAGGGGGTAGTAGAGACCCAGTACTTC. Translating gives CASGKGVVETQYF.

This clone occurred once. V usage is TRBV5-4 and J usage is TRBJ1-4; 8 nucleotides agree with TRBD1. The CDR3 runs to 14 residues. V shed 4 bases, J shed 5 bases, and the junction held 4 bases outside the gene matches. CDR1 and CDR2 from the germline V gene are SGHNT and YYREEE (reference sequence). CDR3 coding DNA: TGTGCCAGCAGCCAGGGGGCTTCGAATGAAAAACTGTTTTTT. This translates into CASSQGASNEKLFF. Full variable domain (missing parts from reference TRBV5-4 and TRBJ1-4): ETGVTQSPTHLIKTRGQQVTLRCSSQSGHNTVSWYQQALGQGPQFIFQYYREEENGRGNFPPRFSGLQFPNYSSELNVNALELDDSALYLCASSQGASNEKLFFGSGTQLSVL.

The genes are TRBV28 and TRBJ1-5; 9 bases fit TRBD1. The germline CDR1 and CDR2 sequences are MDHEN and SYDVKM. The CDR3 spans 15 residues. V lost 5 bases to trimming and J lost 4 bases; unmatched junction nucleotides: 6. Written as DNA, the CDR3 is TGTGCCAGCAGTGTTACAGGGGGCTTGAATCAGCCCCAGCATTTT. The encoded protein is CASSVTGGLNQPQHF.

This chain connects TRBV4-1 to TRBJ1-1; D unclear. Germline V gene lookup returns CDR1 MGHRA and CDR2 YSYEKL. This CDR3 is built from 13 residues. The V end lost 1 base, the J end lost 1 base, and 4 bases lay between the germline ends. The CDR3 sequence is CASSQGQNTEAFF. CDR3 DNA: TGCGCCAGCAGCCAAGGGCAGAACACTGAAGCTTTCTTT.

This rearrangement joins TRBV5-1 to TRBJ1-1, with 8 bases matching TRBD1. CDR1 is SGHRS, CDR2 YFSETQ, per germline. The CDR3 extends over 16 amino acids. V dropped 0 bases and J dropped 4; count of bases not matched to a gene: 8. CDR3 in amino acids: CASSLERTGKGTEAFF. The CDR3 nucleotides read TGCGCCAGCAGCTTGGAGAGGACAGGGAAAGGCACTGAAGCTTTCTTT. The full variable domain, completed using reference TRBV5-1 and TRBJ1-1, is KAGVTQTPRYLIKTRGQQVTLSCSPISGHRSVSWYQQTPGQGLQFLFEYFSETQRNKGNFPGRFSGRQFSNSRSEMNVSTLELGDSALYLCASSLERTGKGTEAFFGQGTRLTVV.

The CDR3 DNA reads TGTGCCAGCAGCCCGCCCCTACCTAGCACAGATACGCAGTATTTT. It specifies CASSPPLPSTDTQYF. The chain links TRBV5-4 to TRBJ2-3; D gene ambiguous. The CDR3 contains 15 residues. Germline V lookup: CDR1 SGHNT, CDR2 YYREEE (reference sequence). The V gene lost 4 bases and the J gene lost 0 bases, with 12 bases spanning the gap.

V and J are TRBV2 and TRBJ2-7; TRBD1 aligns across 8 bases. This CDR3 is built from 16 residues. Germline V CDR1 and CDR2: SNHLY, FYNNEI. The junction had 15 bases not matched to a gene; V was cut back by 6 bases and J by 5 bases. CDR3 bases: TGTGCCAGCAGCAGGGAAGGGCAGGGGGCTAGGAACGAGCAGTACTTC. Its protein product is CASSREGQGARNEQYF.

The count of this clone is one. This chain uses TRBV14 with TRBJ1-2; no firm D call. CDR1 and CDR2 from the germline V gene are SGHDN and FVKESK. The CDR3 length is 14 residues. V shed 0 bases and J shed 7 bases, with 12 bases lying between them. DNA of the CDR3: TGTGCCAGCAGCCAAGATCTGGTGGGTGTTGGCTACACCTTC. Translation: CASSQDLVGVGYTF.

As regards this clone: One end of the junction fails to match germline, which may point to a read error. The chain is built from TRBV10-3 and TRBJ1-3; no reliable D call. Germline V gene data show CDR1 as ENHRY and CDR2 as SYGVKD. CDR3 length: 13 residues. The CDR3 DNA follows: TGTGCCATCCGTGAGGCTTCTGGAAACACCATATATTTT. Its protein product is CAIREASGNTIYF.

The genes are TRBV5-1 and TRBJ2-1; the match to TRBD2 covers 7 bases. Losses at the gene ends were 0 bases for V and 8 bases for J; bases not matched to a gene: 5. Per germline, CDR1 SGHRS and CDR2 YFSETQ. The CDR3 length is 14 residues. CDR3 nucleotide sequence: TGCGCCAGCAGCTTGGACGGACTAGGAGATGAGCAGTTCTTC. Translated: CASSLDGLGDEQFF.

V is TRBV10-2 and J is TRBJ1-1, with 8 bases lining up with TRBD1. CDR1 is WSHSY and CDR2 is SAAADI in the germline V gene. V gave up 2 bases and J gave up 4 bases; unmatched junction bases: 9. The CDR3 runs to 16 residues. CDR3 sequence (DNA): TGCGCCAGCAGTGAGGACCAGGGGGCGGGGGGCACTGAAGCTTTCTTT. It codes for CASSEDQGAGGTEAFF.

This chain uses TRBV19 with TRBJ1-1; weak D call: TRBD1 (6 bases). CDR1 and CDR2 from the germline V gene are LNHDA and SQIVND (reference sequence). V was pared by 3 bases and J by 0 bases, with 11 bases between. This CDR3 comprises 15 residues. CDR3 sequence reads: CASSIGDRMNTEAFF. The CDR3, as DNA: TGTGCCAGTAGTATTGGCGACAGGATGAACACTGAAGCTTTCTTT.

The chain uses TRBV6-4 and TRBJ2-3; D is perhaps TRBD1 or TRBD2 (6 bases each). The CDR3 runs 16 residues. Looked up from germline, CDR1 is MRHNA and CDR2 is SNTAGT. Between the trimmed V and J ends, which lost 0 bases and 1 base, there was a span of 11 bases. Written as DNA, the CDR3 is TGTGCCAGCAGTGACTCTGGTCGGGGGCGCACAGATACGCAGTATTTT. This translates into CASSDSGRGRTDTQYF.

The CDR3 is CASSSAGSDEKLFF. The CDR3 region has the DNA TGTGCCAGCAGTTCCGCAGGATCAGATGAAAAACTGTTTTTT. The chain links TRBV28 to TRBJ1-4; D gene uncertain. The length of the CDR3 is 14 residues. V lost 4 bases and J lost 6, with 12 bases in between. The germline CDR1 and CDR2 sequences are MDHEN and SYDVKM.

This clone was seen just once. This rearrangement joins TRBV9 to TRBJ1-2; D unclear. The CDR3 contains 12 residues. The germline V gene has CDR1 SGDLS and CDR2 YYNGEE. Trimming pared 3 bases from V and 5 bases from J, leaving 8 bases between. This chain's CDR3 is CASSALTYGYTF. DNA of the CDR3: TGTGCCAGCAGCGCTCTTACTTATGGCTACACCTTC. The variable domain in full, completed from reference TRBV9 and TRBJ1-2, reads DSGVTQTPKHLITATGQRVTLRCSPRSGDLSVYWYQQSLDQGLQFLIQYYNGEERAKGNILERFSAQQFPDLHSELNLSSLELGDSALYFCASSALTYGYTFGSGTRLTVV.

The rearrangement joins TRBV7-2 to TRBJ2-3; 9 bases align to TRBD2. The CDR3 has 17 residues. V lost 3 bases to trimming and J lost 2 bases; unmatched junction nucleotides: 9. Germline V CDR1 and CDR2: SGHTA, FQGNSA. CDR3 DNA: TGTGCCAGCAGCTTGGCAGGGGCTAGCGGGGTCACAGATACGCAGTATTTT. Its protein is CASSLAGASGVTDTQYF.

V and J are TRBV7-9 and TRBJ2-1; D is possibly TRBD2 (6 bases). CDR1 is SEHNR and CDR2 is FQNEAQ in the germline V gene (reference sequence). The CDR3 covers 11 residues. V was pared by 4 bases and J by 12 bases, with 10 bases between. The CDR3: CASSSGGLQFF. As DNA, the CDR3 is TGTGCCAGCAGCTCCGGGGGTCTGCAGTTCTTC.

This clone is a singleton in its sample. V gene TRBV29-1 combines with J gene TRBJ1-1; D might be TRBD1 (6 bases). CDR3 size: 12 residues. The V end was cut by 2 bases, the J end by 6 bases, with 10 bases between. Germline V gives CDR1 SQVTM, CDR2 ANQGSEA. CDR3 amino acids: CSVEQQGPEAFF. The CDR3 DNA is TGCAGCGTTGAACAACAGGGACCTGAAGCTTTCTTT. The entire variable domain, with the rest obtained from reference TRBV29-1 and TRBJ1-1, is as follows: SAVISQKPSRDICQRGTSLTIQCQVDSQVTMMFWYRQQPGQSLTLIATANQGSEATYESGFVIDKFPISRPNLTFSTLTVSNMSPEDSSIYLCSVEQQGPEAFFGQGTRLTVV.

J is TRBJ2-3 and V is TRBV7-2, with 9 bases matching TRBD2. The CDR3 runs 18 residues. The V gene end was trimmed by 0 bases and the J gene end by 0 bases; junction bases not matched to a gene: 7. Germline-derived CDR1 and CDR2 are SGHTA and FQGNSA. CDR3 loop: CASSLAASGGTSTDTQYF. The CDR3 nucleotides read TGTGCCAGCAGCTTAGCGGCGAGCGGGGGGACTAGCACAGATACGCAGTATTTT.

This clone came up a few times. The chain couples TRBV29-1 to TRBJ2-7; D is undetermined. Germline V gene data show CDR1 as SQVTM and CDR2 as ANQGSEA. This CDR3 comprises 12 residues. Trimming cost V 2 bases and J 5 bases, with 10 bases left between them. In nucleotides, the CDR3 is TGCAGCGTTGAAAGGGAAGGAAACGAGCAGTACTTC. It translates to CSVEREGNEQYF.

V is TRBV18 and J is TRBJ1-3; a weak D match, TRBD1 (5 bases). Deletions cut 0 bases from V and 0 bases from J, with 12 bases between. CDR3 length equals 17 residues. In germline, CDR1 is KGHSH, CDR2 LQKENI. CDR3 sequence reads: CASSPPAGKSSGNTIYF. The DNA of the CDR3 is TGTGCCAGCTCACCACCGGCAGGGAAGAGCTCTGGAAACACCATATATTTT.

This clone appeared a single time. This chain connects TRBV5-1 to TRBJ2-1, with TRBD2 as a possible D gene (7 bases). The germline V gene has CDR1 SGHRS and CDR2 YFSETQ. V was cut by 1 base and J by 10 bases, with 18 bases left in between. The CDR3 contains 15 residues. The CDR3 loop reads CASSLSGGVGREQFF. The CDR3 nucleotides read TGCGCCAGCAGCTTGTCGGGGGGCGTGGGTAGGGAGCAGTTCTTC.

CDR3 amino acids: CASKLQETQYF. Written as DNA, the CDR3 is TGTGCCAGCAAGCTCCAAGAGACCCAGTACTTC. V gene TRBV28 combines with J gene TRBJ2-5; D remains ambiguous. CDR1 and CDR2 (germline): MDHEN, SYDVKM. The CDR3 runs 11 residues. Trimming cost V 7 bases and J 1 base, with 4 bases left between them.